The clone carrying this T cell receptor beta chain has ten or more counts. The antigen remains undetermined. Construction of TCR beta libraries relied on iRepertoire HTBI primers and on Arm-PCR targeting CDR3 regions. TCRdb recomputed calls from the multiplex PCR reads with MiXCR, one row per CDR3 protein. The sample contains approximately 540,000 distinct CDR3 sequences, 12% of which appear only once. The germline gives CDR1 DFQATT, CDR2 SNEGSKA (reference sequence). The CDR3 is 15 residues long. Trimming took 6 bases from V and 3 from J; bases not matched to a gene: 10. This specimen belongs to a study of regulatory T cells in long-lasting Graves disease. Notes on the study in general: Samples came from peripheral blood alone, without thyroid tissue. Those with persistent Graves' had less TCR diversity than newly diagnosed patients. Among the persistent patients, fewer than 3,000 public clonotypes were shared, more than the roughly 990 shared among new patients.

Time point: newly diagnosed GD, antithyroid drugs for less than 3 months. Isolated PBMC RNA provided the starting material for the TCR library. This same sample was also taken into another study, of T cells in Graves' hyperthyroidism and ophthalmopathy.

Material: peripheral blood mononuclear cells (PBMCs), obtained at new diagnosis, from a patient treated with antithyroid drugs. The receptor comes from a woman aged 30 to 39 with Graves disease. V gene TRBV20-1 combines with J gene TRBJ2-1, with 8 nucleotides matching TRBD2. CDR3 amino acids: CSATTREGGYNEQFF. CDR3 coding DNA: TGCAGTGCAACTACCCGGGAGGGGGGCTACAATGAGCAGTTCTTC.